The clone carrying this T cell receptor beta chain was observed many times. The antigen is undetermined. V was clipped by 1 base and J by 8 bases; unmatched bases: 7. Germline loops: CDR1 DFQATT, CDR2 SNEGSKA (reference sequence). The CDR3 runs to 14 residues. In the library, unique molecular identifiers were attached to individual cDNA molecules. MiXCR was run by TCRdb on the RACE reads, yielding one entry per CDR3 protein. In the table there are a few hundred thousand distinct CDR3 sequences, under 6.5% of which are singletons. This specimen comes from a study of human T cells and chemical hapten exposure. On the study more broadly: All through the roughly 26-week study, the scalp of each patient received diphenylcyclopropenone doses weekly.

Sample time point: patch test 2, 6 weeks after DPC sensitization. Sample treatment: therapeutic diphenylcyclopropenone sensitization with weekly scalp DPC. Findings and caveats of the study: Relative to control repertoires, expanded TCRs gave rise to significantly more large CDR3 similarity clusters. Since the donors had alopecia, their immune response may not be the same as that of healthy people.

The specimen comprised whole blood, sampled in connection with sensitization to the hapten diphenylcyclopropenone (DPC). The rearrangement joins TRBV20-1 to TRBJ2-1, with 8 nucleotides matching TRBD2. The source of this sequence is a woman between 18 and 30 years old with alopecia areata. Some clones in this sample may be carry-over from other donors' samples. The CDR3, as DNA: TGCAGTGCTAGAGGTAGCGGGGAGATCGATGAGCAGTTCTTC. As protein: CSARGSGEIDEQFF.